These 10 T cell receptor beta chains came from one sample sequenced in a study of blood T cell repertoires in COVID-19. TCRdb's table, derived via immunoSEQ multiplex PCR, lists solely in-frame clones and lacks some. The sample contains under 300,000 clones, 70% to 90% of which appear only once. The specimen was PBMCs or T cells enriched from blood (not recorded which). All receptors derive from a woman aged 50 to 65 who had been exposed to COVID-19.

This clone has more than one count but fewer than ten. This chain links TRBV6-6 with TRBJ2-3; D is possibly TRBD1 (5 bases). This CDR3 contains 15 residues. Looked up from germline, CDR1 is MNHNY and CDR2 is SVGAGI (reference sequence). With 0 bases removed from V and 3 bases from J, the gap between germline ends came to 10 bases. In nucleotides, the CDR3 is TGTGCCAGCAGTTACTCCCGTGCAGGGACAGATACGCAGTATTTT. The encoded protein is CASSYSRAGTDTQYF.

V usage is TRBV19 and J usage is TRBJ1-5; D is perhaps TRBD1 (5 bases). The CDR3 is made up of 17 amino acids. V gave up 6 bases and J gave up 3 bases, with 21 bases separating them. Germline CDR1 and CDR2: LNHDA and SQIVND (reference sequence). For the CDR3, the DNA is TGTGCCAGTAGCCCAACGACAGCTGGGGGACTCAATCAGCCCCAGCATTTT. This sequence encodes CASSPTTAGGLNQPQHF. The whole variable domain, filled in from reference TRBV19 and TRBJ1-5, reads DGGITQSPKYLFRKEGQNVTLSCEQNLNHDAMYWYRQDPGQGLRLIYYSQIVNDFQKGDIAEGYSVSREKKESFPLTVTSAQKNPTAFYLCASSPTTAGGLNQPQHFGDGTRLSIL.

The chain has TRBV11-2 and TRBJ2-5; 7 nucleotides match TRBD2. The CDR3 is 13 residues long. With 5 bases clipped from V and 2 bases from J, the junction kept 2 bases outside the gene matches. Germline CDR1 reads SGHAT; CDR2 reads FQNNGV. The CDR3 DNA reads as TGTGCCAGCAGCCGGGGGGTTCAAGAGACCCAGTACTTC. This gives the protein CASSRGVQETQYF. The full variable domain, with the rest looked up from reference TRBV11-2 and TRBJ2-5, is EAGVAQSPRYKIIEKRQSVAFWCNPISGHATLYWYQQILGQGPKLLIQFQNNGVVDDSQLPKDRFSAERLKGVDSTLKIQPAKLEDSAVYLCASSRGVQETQYFGPGTRLLVL.

The chain joins TRBV15 to TRBJ1-2; 7 bases align to TRBD1. This CDR3 contains 14 residues. V trimming: 6 bases; J trimming: 0 bases; junction bases outside the gene matches: 4. The germline V gene has CDR1 LNHNV and CDR2 YYDKDF (reference sequence). The DNA for the CDR3 is TGTGCCACCAGTCCCGGGACAGCTAACTATGGCTACACCTTC. This codes for CATSPGTANYGYTF.

This clone was seen ten or more times. Other DNA sequences in this specimen translate into the identical CDR3. This chain joins TRBV19 and TRBJ1-2; tentatively, D is TRBD1 (5 bases). The CDR3 totals 14 residues. V gave up 3 bases and J gave up 2 bases, with 10 bases separating them. Per germline, CDR1 LNHDA and CDR2 SQIVND (reference sequence). CDR3 nucleotides: TGTGCCAGTAGTATGGGCAGGGTGAACTATGGCTACACCTTC. This codes for CASSMGRVNYGYTF.

J is TRBJ2-5 and V is TRBV29-1, with a possible D match to TRBD1 (5 bases). The CDR3 contains 13 residues. The V gene's germline CDR1 is SQVTM and CDR2 ANQGSEA. Trimming left V 3 bases short and J 4 bases short, with 12 bases between. The CDR3 DNA follows: TGCAGCGTTGATACGGGTAGGGGAGAGACCCAGTACTTC. Encoded protein: CSVDTGRGETQYF.

The J gene is TRBJ1-3, the V gene TRBV4-3; the D gene is possibly TRBD1 (5 bases). The CDR3 sequence is 15 residues long. CDR1 is LGHNA, CDR2 YSLEER, per germline. Trimming removed 2 bases at V and 2 bases at J, with 10 bases between. The CDR3 DNA follows: TGCGCCAGCAGCCAAACTTCAGGGACTGGAAACACCATATATTTT. Protein product: CASSQTSGTGNTIYF.

The chain carries TRBV9 and TRBJ2-2, with TRBD2 matching over 11 bases. V dropped 0 bases and J dropped 4; count of bases not matched to a gene: 2. Germline CDR1 reads SGDLS; CDR2 reads YYNGEE. This CDR3 spans 16 amino acids. In nucleotides, the CDR3 is TGTGCCAGCAGCGTAGAAACTAGCGGGGGCACCGGGGAGCTGTTTTTT. It codes for CASSVETSGGTGELFF.

The sample holds one count of this clone. This sequence joins TRBV5-1 and TRBJ2-1; TRBD2 matches at 10 bases. CDR3 length: 15 amino acids. The germline V gene has CDR1 SGHRS and CDR2 YFSETQ. Trimming cost V 1 base and J 5 bases; bases outside gene matches: 3. CDR3 DNA: TGCGCCAGCAGCTTGTTAGCGGGGGGCAACAATGAGCAGTTCTTC. This codes for CASSLLAGGNNEQFF. The variable domain in full, with the rest retrieved from reference TRBV5-1 and TRBJ2-1, is KAGVTQTPRYLIKTRGQQVTLSCSPISGHRSVSWYQQTPGQGLQFLFEYFSETQRNKGNFPGRFSGRQFSNSRSEMNVSTLELGDSALYLCASSLLAGGNNEQFFGPGTRLTVL.

The rearrangement links TRBV10-2 to TRBJ1-1, with TRBD1 matching over 7 bases. J lost 11 bases, V lost 10 bases, and 7 bases had no gene match. In germline, CDR1 is WSHSY, CDR2 SAAADI. This CDR3 spans 10 amino acids. The CDR3 nucleotides read TGCGCCACCCTACAGGGGATGGCTTTCTTT. It translates to CATLQGMAFF.